These 21 T cell receptor beta chains came from one sample sequenced in a study of shared clonotypes between healthy human individuals. TCRdb keeps only in-frame clones here, not all; method: immunoSEQ multiplex PCR. The table records roughly 600,000 clones, 98% of them present only once. Selected positively for CCR7 and CD45RO-negative, naive CD8 cells excluded terminally differentiated effector memory CD45RA+ cells. Sequenced input: naive CD8+ T cells sorted from blood. These receptors originate from a man aged 25-40 years in good health.

The chain carries TRBV19 and TRBJ2-3; 8 bases agree with TRBD2. Germline assignment: CDR1 LNHDA and CDR2 SQIVND (reference sequence). The V gene end was trimmed by 7 bases and the J gene end by 4 bases; junction bases not matched to a gene: 10. The length of the CDR3 is 15 residues. The CDR3 DNA sequence: TGTGCCAGTACCGCAGCTAGCGGGTCTTCAGATACGCAGTATTTT. Translated, it gives CASTAASGSSDTQYF. The whole variable domain, remainder taken from reference TRBV19 and TRBJ2-3, is DGGITQSPKYLFRKEGQNVTLSCEQNLNHDAMYWYRQDPGQGLRLIYYSQIVNDFQKGDIAEGYSVSREKKESFPLTVTSAQKNPTAFYLCASTAASGSSDTQYFGPGTRLTVL.

This clone has only one observation. The chain links TRBV6-1 to TRBJ2-7; the D gene is possibly TRBD2 (6 bases). The CDR3 runs to 13 residues. In germline, CDR1 is MNHNS, CDR2 SASEGT. V lost 5 bases and J lost 0, with 8 bases in between. The CDR3, as DNA: TGTGCCAGCAGTATGACTAGCTCCTACGAGCAGTACTTC. It encodes CASSMTSSYEQYF.

The chain recombines TRBV9 with TRBJ2-5; D ambiguous. From germline, CDR1 is SGDLS and CDR2 YYNGEE. The V gene lost 0 bases and the J gene lost 5 bases, with 11 bases spanning the gap. The CDR3 covers 14 residues. For the CDR3, the DNA is TGTGCCAGCAGCGTAGAACTGGGTTTCGAGACCCAGTACTTC. Protein sequence: CASSVELGFETQYF.

The V and J genes are TRBV5-1 and TRBJ2-2; 7 bases are a match to TRBD2. CDR1 and CDR2 (germline): SGHRS, YFSETQ. J lost 5 bases, V lost 0 bases, and 7 bases had no gene match. CDR3 size: 16 residues. CDR3 DNA: TGCGCCAGCAGCTTGGGAGGACTAGGCGATACCGGGGAGCTGTTTTTT. It specifies CASSLGGLGDTGELFF.

This chain uses TRBV11-2 with TRBJ2-2; D unclear. V was pared by 5 bases and J by 0 bases, with 13 bases between. CDR3 length equals 16 residues. Germline CDR1 reads SGHAT; CDR2 reads FQNNGV. DNA of the CDR3: TGTGCCAGCAGCCCTCCGAAGGGCGCGAACACCGGGGAGCTGTTTTTT. The encoded protein is CASSPPKGANTGELFF.

V and J are TRBV7-9 and TRBJ2-3; 10 bases agree with TRBD2. V dropped 3 bases and J dropped 1; count of bases not matched to a gene: 4. The CDR3 contains 16 residues. The germline gives CDR1 SEHNR, CDR2 FQNEAQ (reference sequence). CDR3 DNA sequence: TGTGCCAGCAGCTTGTACGGGACTAGCGGCACAGATACGCAGTATTTT. Amino acid sequence: CASSLYGTSGTDTQYF.

Turning to this clone: At one boundary the junction diverges from the germline segment, which might be a read error. V usage is TRBV25-1 and J usage is TRBJ1-2; D is possibly TRBD1 (6 bases). This CDR3 region has 15 residues. CDR1 and CDR2 from the germline V gene are MGHDK and SYGVNS. DNA for the CDR3: TGTGCCAGCAGTGAATCTGTTATGGCAGGGGCTGTCTTAGCCTTC. Amino acid sequence: CASSESVMAGAVLAF.

For this clone: The sample holds other DNA sequences that translate to the same CDR3. V gene TRBV9 combines with J gene TRBJ2-3; 10 bases map to TRBD2. The CDR3 is 16 amino acids. With 0 bases clipped from V and 3 bases from J, the junction kept 4 bases outside the gene matches. Per the germline V gene, CDR1 is SGDLS and CDR2 is YYNGEE. The CDR3 nucleotides are TGTGCCAGCAGCGTAGGGCTAGCGGGAGAGACAGATACGCAGTATTTT. Its translation: CASSVGLAGETDTQYF.

This clone is a singleton in its sample. The rearrangement joins TRBV9 to TRBJ2-1; TRBD2 matches at 11 bases. V gave up 4 bases and J gave up 8 bases; unmatched junction bases: 5. The CDR3 runs 14 residues. CDR1 SGDLS and CDR2 YYNGEE come from the germline V gene. The CDR3 region has the DNA TGTGCCAGCAGCCTTCTGGGACTAGCGGATGAGCAGTTCTTC. Amino acids: CASSLLGLADEQFF.

The chain combines TRBV30 with TRBJ2-3; D is possibly TRBD1 (5 bases). V shed 7 bases and J shed 1 base, with 15 bases lying between them. CDR1 is GTSNPN and CDR2 is SVGIG in the germline V gene (reference sequence). This CDR3 contains 14 residues. CDR3 amino acids: CALTDVAGTDTQYF. The CDR3 nucleotides read TGTGCCTTGACAGACGTAGCTGGCACAGATACGCAGTATTTT.

Turning to this clone: The same CDR3 also results from other DNA sequences found in this sample. The chain links TRBV13 to TRBJ2-7; possibly TRBD1 for D (5 bases). Germline V lookup: CDR1 PRHDT, CDR2 FYEKMQ (reference sequence). With 5 bases removed from V and 0 bases from J, the gap between germline ends came to 8 bases. This CDR3 is built from 13 residues. The chain's CDR3 is CASSLGHSYEQYF. The CDR3 nucleotides read TGTGCCAGCAGCCTCGGACACTCCTACGAGCAGTACTTC.

This sequence joins TRBV7-9 and TRBJ1-5, with D possibly being TRBD1 (5 bases). Deletions cut 5 bases from V and 0 bases from J, with 14 bases between. Germline lookup yields CDR1 SEHNR and CDR2 FQNEAQ (reference sequence). This CDR3 comprises 16 residues. As DNA, the CDR3 is TGTGCCAGCAGCGGACGGGACGGGTTTAGCAATCAGCCCCAGCATTTT. It encodes CASSGRDGFSNQPQHF. Complete variable domain (other parts from reference TRBV7-9 and TRBJ1-5): DTGVSQNPRHKITKRGQNVTFRCDPISEHNRLYWYRQTLGQGPEFLTYFQNEAQLEKSRLLSDRFSAERPKGSFSTLEIQRTEQGDSAMYLCASSGRDGFSNQPQHFGDGTRLSIL.

The chain recombines TRBV7-9 with TRBJ2-2, with 9 bases aligning to TRBD1. CDR3 size: 16 residues. V dropped 7 bases and J dropped 4; count of bases not matched to a gene: 10. From germline, CDR1 is SEHNR and CDR2 FQNEAQ (reference sequence). CDR3 DNA sequence: TGTGCCAGCACCTCGCCCGGACAGGGGTCCACCGGGGAGCTGTTTTTT. Translated, it gives CASTSPGQGSTGELFF.

The chain employs TRBV7-9 and TRBJ2-2; 7 positions agree with TRBD2. V shed 5 bases, J shed 3 bases, and the junction held 6 bases outside the gene matches. The CDR3 covers 15 residues. Looked up from germline, CDR1 is SEHNR and CDR2 is FQNEAQ (reference sequence). The CDR3 bases are TGTGCCAGCAGCCAATTTGGGGGGGACACCGGGGAGCTGTTTTTT. Translating it yields CASSQFGGDTGELFF.

The gene calls are TRBV15 and TRBJ2-4; 10 positions match TRBD2. The CDR3 contains 20 residues. The germline V gene has CDR1 LNHNV and CDR2 YYDKDF (reference sequence). Trimming took 1 base from V and 8 from J; bases not matched to a gene: 20. The CDR3 loop is CATSRVQRDTSGASPHIQYF. In nucleotides, the CDR3 is TGTGCCACCAGCAGAGTTCAAAGAGATACTAGCGGGGCTTCCCCCCACATTCAGTACTTC. The variable domain in full, with the rest retrieved from reference TRBV15 and TRBJ2-4, is DAMVIQNPRYQVTQFGKPVTLSCSQTLNHNVMYWYQQKSSQAPKLLFHYYDKDFNNEADTPDNFQSRRPNTSFCFLDIRSPGLGDTAMYLCATSRVQRDTSGASPHIQYFGAGTRLSVL.

This rearrangement joins TRBV6-5 to TRBJ2-5; D is unresolved. With 3 bases removed from V and 2 bases from J, the gap between germline ends came to 10 bases. Germline CDR1 and CDR2: MNHEY and SVGAGI. This CDR3 is 14 amino acids long. As DNA, the CDR3 is TGTGCCAGCAGTTATTATCTGGGACAAGAGACCCAGTACTTC. Protein product: CASSYYLGQETQYF.

V usage is TRBV5-6 and J usage is TRBJ2-7; 7 bases line up with TRBD1. In germline, CDR1 is SGHDT, CDR2 YYEEEE. The V gene end was trimmed by 0 bases and the J gene end by 3 bases; junction bases not matched to a gene: 15. This CDR3 is built from 18 residues. This CDR3 is CASSLGSRDSLRSYEQYF. The CDR3 DNA follows: TGTGCCAGCAGCTTGGGCTCCCGGGACAGTCTTAGGAGCTACGAGCAGTACTTC. Drawing the rest from reference TRBV5-6 and TRBJ2-7, the complete variable domain is DAGVTQSPTHLIKTRGQQVTLRCSPKSGHDTVSWYQQALGQGPQFIFQYYEEEERQRGNFPDRFSGHQFPNYSSELNVNALLLGDSALYLCASSLGSRDSLRSYEQYFGPGTRLTVT.

The CDR3 here is CASSVTGLAYEQYF. In nucleotides, the CDR3 is TGTGCCAGCAGCGTTACAGGGCTGGCCTACGAGCAGTACTTC. This chain uses TRBV2 with TRBJ2-7, with D perhaps TRBD1 (6 bases). This CDR3 is built from 14 residues. CDR1 and CDR2 (germline): SNHLY, FYNNEI. V gave up 6 bases and J gave up 2 bases, with 14 bases separating them. Full variable domain (remainder filled in from reference TRBV2 and TRBJ2-7): EPEVTQTPSHQVTQMGQEVILRCVPISNHLYFYWYRQILGQKVEFLVSFYNNEISEKSEIFDDQFSVERPDGSNFTLKIRSTKLEDSAMYFCASSVTGLAYEQYFGPGTRLTVT.

The chain is built from TRBV6-6 and TRBJ2-2; D is unresolved. Germline V gene sequence: CDR1 MNHNY, CDR2 SVGAGI (reference sequence). V was trimmed by 0 bases and J by 4 bases, leaving 9 bases between them. The CDR3 runs to 15 residues. CDR3 in DNA: TGTGCCAGCAGTTACTCGCCCGCTACCACCGGGGAGCTGTTTTTT. Protein: CASSYSPATTGELFF.

This chain connects TRBV15 to TRBJ1-5; D not certain. Germline CDR1 reads LNHNV; CDR2 reads YYDKDF (reference sequence). CDR3 length equals 17 residues. V was cut by 0 bases and J by 1 base, with 13 bases left in between. The DNA of the CDR3 is TGTGCCACCAGCAGAGATAGGGCCTTGGGGAGCAATCAGCCCCAGCATTTT. Its translation is CATSRDRALGSNQPQHF.

The table lists this clone with a count of one. V and J are TRBV7-8 and TRBJ1-1; 12 bases are shared with TRBD1. The CDR3 covers 15 residues. Germline CDR1 reads SGHVS; CDR2 reads FQNEAQ. DNA for the CDR3: TGTGCGGCCGCGTCAGGGACAGGGGGCGCCGGAGAAGCTTTCTTT. Protein: CAAASGTGGAGEAFF.